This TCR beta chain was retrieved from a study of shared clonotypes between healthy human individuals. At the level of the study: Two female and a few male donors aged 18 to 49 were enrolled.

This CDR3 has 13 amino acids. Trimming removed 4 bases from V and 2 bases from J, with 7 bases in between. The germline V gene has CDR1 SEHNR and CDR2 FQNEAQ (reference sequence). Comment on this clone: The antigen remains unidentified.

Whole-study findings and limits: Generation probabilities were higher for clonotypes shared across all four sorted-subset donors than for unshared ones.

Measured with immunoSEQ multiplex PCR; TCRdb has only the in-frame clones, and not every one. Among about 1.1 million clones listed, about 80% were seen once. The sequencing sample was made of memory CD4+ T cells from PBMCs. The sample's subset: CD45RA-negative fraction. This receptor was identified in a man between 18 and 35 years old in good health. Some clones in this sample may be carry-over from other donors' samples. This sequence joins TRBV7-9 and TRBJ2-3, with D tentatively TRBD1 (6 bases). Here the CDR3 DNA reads TGTGCCAGCAGCTCAGGGGCCACAGATACGCAGTATTTT. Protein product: CASSSGATDTQYF.